This T cell receptor beta chain stems from a study of identical twins. Study-level results: Excess twin sharing in beta out-of-frame sequences was weaker.

In its sample, this clonotype was seen once. Antigen unknown. Given a much more abundant clone one base away, this may be a read error. The V gene's germline CDR1 is MNHEY and CDR2 SVGAGI. The CDR3 has 14 residues. Trimming stripped 0 bases from V and 2 bases from J, with 6 bases between. A universal primer binding site was introduced by template switching. The final cDNA contained unique molecular identifiers. Using its own MiXCR run on the 5' RACE reads, TCRdb lists one record per CDR3 protein. The sample yields roughly 1,500,000 distinct CDR3 sequences, about 32% seen once. The rearrangement joins TRBV6-5 to TRBJ2-3; D uncertain. This sequence was found in a newborn girl in good health. The specimen was cord blood. The CDR3 region is CASSYSDDTDTQYF. The CDR3, as DNA: TGTGCCAGCAGTTACTCCGACGACACAGATACGCAGTATTTT.